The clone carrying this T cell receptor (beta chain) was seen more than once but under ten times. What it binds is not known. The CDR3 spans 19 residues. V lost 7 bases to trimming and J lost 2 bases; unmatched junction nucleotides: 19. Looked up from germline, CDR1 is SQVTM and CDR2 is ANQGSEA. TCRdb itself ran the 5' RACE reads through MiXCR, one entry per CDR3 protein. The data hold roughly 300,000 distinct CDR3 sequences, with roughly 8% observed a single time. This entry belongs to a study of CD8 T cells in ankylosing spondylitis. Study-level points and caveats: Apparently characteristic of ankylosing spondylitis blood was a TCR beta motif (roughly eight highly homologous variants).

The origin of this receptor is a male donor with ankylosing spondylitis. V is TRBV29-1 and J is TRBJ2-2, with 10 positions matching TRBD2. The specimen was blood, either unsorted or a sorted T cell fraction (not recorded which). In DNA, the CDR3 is TGCAGCGGTGGCAGCGGGGTAGCGGGAGGTCTCATAAACACCGGGGAGCTGTTTTTT. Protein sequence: CSGGSGVAGGLINTGELFF.